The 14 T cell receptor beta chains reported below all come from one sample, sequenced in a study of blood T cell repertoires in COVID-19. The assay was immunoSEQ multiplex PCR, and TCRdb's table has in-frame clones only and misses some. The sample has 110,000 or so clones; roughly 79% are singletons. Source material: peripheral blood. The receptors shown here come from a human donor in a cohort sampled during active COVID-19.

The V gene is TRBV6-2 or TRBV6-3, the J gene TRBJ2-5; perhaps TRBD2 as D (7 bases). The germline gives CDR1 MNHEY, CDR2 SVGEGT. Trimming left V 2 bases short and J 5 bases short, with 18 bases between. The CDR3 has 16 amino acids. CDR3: CASSYGRGWGTETQYF. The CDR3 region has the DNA TGTGCCAGCAGTTACGGGAGGGGGTGGGGAACGGAGACCCAGTACTTC.

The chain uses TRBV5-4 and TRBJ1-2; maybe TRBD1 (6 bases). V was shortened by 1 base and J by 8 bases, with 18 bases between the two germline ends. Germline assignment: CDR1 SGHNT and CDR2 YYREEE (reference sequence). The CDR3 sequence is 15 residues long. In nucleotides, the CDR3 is TGTGCCAGCAGCTTGACCAGGGGTTCCAATGGCGGCTACACCTTC. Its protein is CASSLTRGSNGGYTF.

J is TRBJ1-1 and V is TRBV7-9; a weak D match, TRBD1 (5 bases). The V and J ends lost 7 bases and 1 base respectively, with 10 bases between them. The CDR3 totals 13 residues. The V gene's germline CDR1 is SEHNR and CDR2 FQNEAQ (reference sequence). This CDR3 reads CASNPDRNTEAFF. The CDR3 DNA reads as TGTGCCAGCAACCCAGACAGGAACACTGAAGCTTTCTTT. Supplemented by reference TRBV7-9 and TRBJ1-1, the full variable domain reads DTGVSQNPRHKITKRGQNVTFRCDPISEHNRLYWYRQTLGQGPEFLTYFQNEAQLEKSRLLSDRFSAERPKGSFSTLEIQRTEQGDSAMYLCASNPDRNTEAFFGQGTRLTVV.

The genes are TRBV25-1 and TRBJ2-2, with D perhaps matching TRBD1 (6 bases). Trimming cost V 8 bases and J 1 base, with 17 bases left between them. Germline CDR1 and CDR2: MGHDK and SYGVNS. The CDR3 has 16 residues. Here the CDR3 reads CASRPPGHLNTGELFF. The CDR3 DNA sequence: TGTGCCAGCCGCCCTCCGGGACACCTGAACACCGGGGAGCTGTTTTTT.

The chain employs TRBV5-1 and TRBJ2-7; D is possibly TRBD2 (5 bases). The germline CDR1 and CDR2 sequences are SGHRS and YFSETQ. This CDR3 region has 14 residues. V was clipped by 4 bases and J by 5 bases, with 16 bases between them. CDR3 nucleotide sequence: TGCGCCAGCAGCAAAAGAGGGCACGGAGACGAGCAGTACTTC. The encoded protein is CASSKRGHGDEQYF. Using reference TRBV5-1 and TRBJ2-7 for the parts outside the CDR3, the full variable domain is KAGVTQTPRYLIKTRGQQVTLSCSPISGHRSVSWYQQTPGQGLQFLFEYFSETQRNKGNFPGRFSGRQFSNSRSEMNVSTLELGDSALYLCASSKRGHGDEQYFGPGTRLTVT.

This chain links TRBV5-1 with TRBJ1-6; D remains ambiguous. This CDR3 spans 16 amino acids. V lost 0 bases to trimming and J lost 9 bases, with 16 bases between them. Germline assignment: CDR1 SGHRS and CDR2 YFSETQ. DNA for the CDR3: TGCGCCAGCAGCTTGGCCTTCCCAGGTTTAGGTTCACCCCTCCACTTT. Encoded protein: CASSLAFPGLGSPLHF.

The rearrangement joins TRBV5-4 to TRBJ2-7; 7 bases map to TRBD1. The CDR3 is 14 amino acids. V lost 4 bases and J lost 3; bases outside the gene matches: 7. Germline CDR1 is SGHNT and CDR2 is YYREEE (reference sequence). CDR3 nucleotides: TGTGCCAGCAGCCCCCCGGGACAGTTCTACGAGCAGTACTTC. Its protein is CASSPPGQFYEQYF.

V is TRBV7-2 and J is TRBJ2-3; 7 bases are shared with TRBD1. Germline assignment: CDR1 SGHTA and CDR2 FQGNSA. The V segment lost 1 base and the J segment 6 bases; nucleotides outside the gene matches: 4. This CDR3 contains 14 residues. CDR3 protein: CASSLGGGGDTQYF. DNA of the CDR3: TGTGCCAGCAGCTTAGGAGGGGGCGGGGATACGCAGTATTTT.

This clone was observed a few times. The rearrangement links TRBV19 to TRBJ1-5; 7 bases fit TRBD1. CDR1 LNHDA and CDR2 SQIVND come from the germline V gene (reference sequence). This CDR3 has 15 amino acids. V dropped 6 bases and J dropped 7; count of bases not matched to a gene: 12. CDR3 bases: TGTGCCAGTAGCGTGGACAGGTCCGTTAGGCAGCCCCAGCATTTT. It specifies CASSVDRSVRQPQHF.

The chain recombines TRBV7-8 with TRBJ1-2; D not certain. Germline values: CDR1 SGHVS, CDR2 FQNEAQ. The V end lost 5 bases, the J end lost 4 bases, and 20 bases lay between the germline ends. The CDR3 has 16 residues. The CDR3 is CASSPRTQFGVYGYTF. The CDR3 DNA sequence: TGTGCCAGCAGCCCCCGCACCCAGTTCGGGGTCTATGGCTACACCTTC. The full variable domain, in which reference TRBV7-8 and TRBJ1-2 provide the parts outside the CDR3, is GAGVSQSPRYKVAKRGQDVALRCDPISGHVSLFWYQQALGQGPEFLTYFQNEAQLDKSGLPSDRFFAERPEGSVSTLKIQRTQQEDSAVYLCASSPRTQFGVYGYTFGSGTRLTVV.

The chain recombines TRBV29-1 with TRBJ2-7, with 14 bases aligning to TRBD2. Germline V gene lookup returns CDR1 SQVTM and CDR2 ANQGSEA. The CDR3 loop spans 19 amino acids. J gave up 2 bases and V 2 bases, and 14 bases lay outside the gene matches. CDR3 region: CSVELVGTSGSRNPYEQYF. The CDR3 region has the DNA TGCAGCGTTGAACTCGTAGGGACTAGCGGGAGTAGGAATCCCTACGAGCAGTACTTC.

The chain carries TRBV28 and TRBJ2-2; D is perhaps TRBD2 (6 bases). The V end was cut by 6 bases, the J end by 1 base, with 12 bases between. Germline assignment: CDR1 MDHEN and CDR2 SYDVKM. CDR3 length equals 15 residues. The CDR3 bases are TGTGCCAGCAGGCCCCGGGGAGGGAACACCGGGGAGCTGTTTTTT. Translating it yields CASRPRGGNTGELFF.

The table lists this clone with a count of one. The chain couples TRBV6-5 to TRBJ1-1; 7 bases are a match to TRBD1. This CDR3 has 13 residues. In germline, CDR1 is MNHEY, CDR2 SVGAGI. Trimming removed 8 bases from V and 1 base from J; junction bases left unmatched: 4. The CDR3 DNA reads TGTGCCAGCGGGAGACAGGGGAACACTGAAGCTTTCTTT. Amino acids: CASGRQGNTEAFF.

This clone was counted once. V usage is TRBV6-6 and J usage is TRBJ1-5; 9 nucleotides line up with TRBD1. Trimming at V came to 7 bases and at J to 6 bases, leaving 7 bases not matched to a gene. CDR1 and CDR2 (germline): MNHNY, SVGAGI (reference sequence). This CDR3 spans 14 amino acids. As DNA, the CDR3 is TGTGCCAGCAAGGCACGGACAGGGGTTCAGCCCCAGCATTTT. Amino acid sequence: CASKARTGVQPQHF.